The 14 T cell receptor beta chains below come from one sample, sequenced in a study of graft-versus-host responses after intestinal transplantation. The antigens for these receptors are not known. Data came from immunoSEQ multiplex PCR; TCRdb stores just in-frame clones and leaves some out. The repertoire consists of around 110,000 clones, with 90% to 95% occurring once and the leading ten covering approximately 1.2%. Sample: unstimulated CD8+ T cells sorted from spleen or lymph node cells, taken before transplant. The receptors shown here come from a human donor who was the organ donor for an intestinal transplant.

In regard to this clone: No conserved phenylalanine or tryptophan ends this CDR3, so it is likely a read error. No DNA is shown, since the ends of the CDR3 on it are uncertain; the CDR3 is the one TCRdb lists. The chain has TRBV27 and TRBJ1-2; TRBD1, as called in the table, went unchecked against the DNA. The CDR3 extends over 11 residues, inclusive of both ends. Germline V CDR1 and CDR2: MNHEY, SMNVEV (reference sequence). CDR3: CASSLPTGSPL.

The chain recombines TRBV27 with TRBJ2-1; 10 bases fit TRBD2. Germline-derived CDR1 and CDR2 are MNHEY and SMNVEV (reference sequence). Unmatched junction bases numbered 19, after V lost 3 bases and J lost 8 bases. The CDR3 covers 19 residues. The CDR3 region has the DNA TGTGCCAGCAGTTTTGCGGCTAGCGGGAGTCCCTCCCCCCCCGATGAGCAGTTCTTC. This encodes CASSFAASGSPSPPDEQFF.

The chain uses TRBV5-1 and TRBJ1-1, with D hard to call. Looked up from germline, CDR1 is SGHRS and CDR2 is YFSETQ. V shed 4 bases and J shed 1 base, with 11 bases lying between them. The CDR3 extends over 14 amino acids. Here the CDR3 reads CASSLTEGNTEAFF. CDR3 DNA: TGCGCCAGCAGCCTGACTGAAGGGAACACTGAAGCTTTCTTT.

The chain carries TRBV2 and TRBJ2-7, with 7 bases matching TRBD2. This CDR3 has 15 amino acids. Germline-derived CDR1 and CDR2 are SNHLY and FYNNEI. J gave up 5 bases and V 4 bases, and 11 bases lay outside the gene matches. The CDR3 spells CASSGGGGPFDEQYF. CDR3 nucleotide sequence: TGTGCCAGCAGTGGGGGGGGAGGCCCCTTTGACGAGCAGTACTTC. The complete variable domain, with remaining parts taken from reference TRBV2 and TRBJ2-7, reads EPEVTQTPSHQVTQMGQEVILRCVPISNHLYFYWYRQILGQKVEFLVSFYNNEISEKSEIFDDQFSVERPDGSNFTLKIRSTKLEDSAMYFCASSGGGGPFDEQYFGPGTRLTVT.

The CDR3 DNA reads TGTGCCAGCAGTTTTAGGGGTACTGGAAACACCATATATTTT. The encoded protein is CASSFRGTGNTIYF. The genes are TRBV27 and TRBJ1-3; possibly TRBD1 for D (5 bases). The CDR3 runs 14 residues. V shed 3 bases and J shed 2 bases, with 8 bases lying between them. CDR1 is MNHEY, CDR2 SMNVEV, per germline (reference sequence).

V and J are TRBV15 and TRBJ2-1; D remains unclear. Germline loops: CDR1 LNHNV, CDR2 YYDKDF (reference sequence). V dropped 7 bases and J dropped 8 bases, with 15 bases sitting between them. This CDR3 spans 13 amino acids. The CDR3 loop reads CATTSGVRDEQFF. The CDR3 DNA reads as TGTGCCACCACATCAGGAGTACGTGATGAGCAGTTCTTC.

Of note for this clone: The same CDR3 is also encoded by other DNA sequences in this sample. The chain recombines TRBV19 with TRBJ2-7; 9 bases map to TRBD1. Germline trimming cut 5 bases from V and 2 bases from J; bases unmatched to any gene: 4. The CDR3 runs to 14 residues. Per the germline V gene, CDR1 is LNHDA and CDR2 is SQIVND (reference sequence). This CDR3 is CASSAGQGPYEQYF. The DNA of the CDR3 is TGTGCCAGTAGTGCGGGACAGGGCCCCTACGAGCAGTACTTC.

The chain links TRBV7-9 to TRBJ1-1; the match to TRBD1 covers 11 bases. The CDR3 length is 15 residues. CDR1 and CDR2 (germline): SEHNR, FQNEAQ (reference sequence). V was clipped by 0 bases and J by 4 bases; unmatched bases: 1. CDR3 sequence reads: CASSLAGTGGTEAFF. The CDR3 DNA reads as TGTGCCAGCAGCTTAGCCGGGACAGGGGGCACTGAAGCTTTCTTT.

The sample holds one count of this clone. V and J are TRBV19 and TRBJ1-1; 7 nucleotides agree with TRBD1. J was trimmed by 1 base and V by 8 bases; bases with no gene match: 4. The germline V gene has CDR1 LNHDA and CDR2 SQIVND (reference sequence). The CDR3 sequence is 13 residues long. CDR3 coding DNA: TGTGCCAGTCGGGACAGCGGGAACACTGAAGCTTTCTTT. Its translation is CASRDSGNTEAFF.

The chain has TRBV7-9 and TRBJ2-1; D unclear. Trimming pared 1 base from V and 6 bases from J, leaving 10 bases between. Per germline, CDR1 SEHNR and CDR2 FQNEAQ (reference sequence). The CDR3 totals 14 residues. The CDR3 nucleotides read TGTGCCAGCAGCTTAGGATACCCTTCCAATGAGCAGTTCTTC. Its protein is CASSLGYPSNEQFF.

This rearrangement joins TRBV7-9 to TRBJ2-5; the D gene could be TRBD1 or TRBD2 (5 bases each). CDR3 length equals 14 residues. Looked up from germline, CDR1 is SEHNR and CDR2 is FQNEAQ (reference sequence). V shed 1 base and J shed 5 bases, with 11 bases lying between them. This CDR3 reads CASSLGSGRETQYF. The CDR3 nucleotides read TGTGCCAGCAGCTTAGGATCGGGGCGGGAGACCCAGTACTTC.

The CDR3 region is CASSSPGQSDYGYTF. Here the CDR3 DNA reads TGTGCCAGCAGCTCTCCCGGACAGTCGGACTATGGCTACACCTTC. The chain links TRBV11-2 to TRBJ1-2, with D possibly being TRBD1 (6 bases). The germline gives CDR1 SGHAT, CDR2 FQNNGV. The CDR3 has 15 residues. V was trimmed by 4 bases and J by 3 bases, leaving 15 bases between them.

The rearrangement uses TRBV6-5 and TRBJ2-1; D call uncertain. The ends were cut back, 2 bases at V and 5 bases at J, with 16 bases in the middle. CDR1 is MNHEY, CDR2 SVGAGI, per germline. The CDR3 has 16 amino acids. CDR3 DNA sequence: TGTGCCAGCAGTTACCGCCCCCGGGTCTTGAACAATGAGCAGTTCTTC. It is translated as CASSYRPRVLNNEQFF.

This rearrangement joins TRBV5-5 to TRBJ2-5; D not certain. The J call may be faulty, since TRBJ2-7 better matches the DNA end. The germline V gene encodes CDR1 SGHKS and CDR2 YYEKEE (reference sequence). The length of the CDR3 is 13 residues. The CDR3 nucleotides are TGTGCCAGCAGCTCAGGACGTATTTACGAGCAGTACTTC. Amino acids: CASSSGRIYEQYF.